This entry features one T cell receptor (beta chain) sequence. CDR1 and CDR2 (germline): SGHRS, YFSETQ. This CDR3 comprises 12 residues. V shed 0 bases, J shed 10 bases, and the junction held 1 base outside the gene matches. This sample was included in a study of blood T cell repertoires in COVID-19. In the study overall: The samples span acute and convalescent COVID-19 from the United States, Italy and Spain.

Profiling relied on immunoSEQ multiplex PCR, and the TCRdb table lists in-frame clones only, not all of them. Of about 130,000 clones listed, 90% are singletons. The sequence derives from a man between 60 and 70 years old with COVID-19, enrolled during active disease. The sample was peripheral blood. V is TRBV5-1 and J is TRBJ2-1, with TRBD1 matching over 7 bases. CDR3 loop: CASSLDRGEQFF. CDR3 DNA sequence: TGCGCCAGCAGCTTGGACAGGGGAGAGCAGTTCTTC.